This T cell receptor beta chain was captured by sequencing in a study of shared clonotypes between healthy human individuals. This clone was observed a single time. CDR3 size: 13 residues. CDR1 is LNHDA and CDR2 is SQIVND in the germline V gene (reference sequence). V dropped 7 bases and J dropped 0 bases, with 6 bases sitting between them. Sequencing was performed with immunoSEQ multiplex PCR; in TCRdb, only in-frame clones are kept and a portion is missing. The sample lists approximately 1.4 million clones, around 98% occurring once. V is TRBV19 and J is TRBJ2-2; D is unresolved. The sample comprised naive CD4+ T cells sorted from blood. Subset: CD45RA+ positively selected. The source is a man aged 25 to 45 in good health. Here the CDR3 reads CASNYANTGELFF. The CDR3 region has the DNA TGTGCCAGTAACTACGCGAACACCGGGGAGCTGTTTTTT.